This entry lists 32 T cell receptor beta chains sequenced from one sample in a study of T-cell memory formation after mild COVID-19. MiXCR, applied by TCRdb to the 5' RACE reads, yields one record per CDR3 protein. The table shows some 260,000 distinct CDR3 sequences, with roughly 15% occurring only once. Sequencing was done on a sample of PBMCs or a T cell subset sorted from them (not recorded which). These receptors came from a man aged 18 to 30 who had mild COVID-19 (a few samples of this study predate the infection). Cell type and time point are not known.

Ten or more counts support this clonotype. The genes are TRBV5-1 and TRBJ1-1, with 9 positions matching TRBD1. Germline CDR1 reads SGHRS; CDR2 reads YFSETQ. CDR3 length equals 14 residues. Trimming at V came to 6 bases and at J to 1 base, leaving 4 bases not matched to a gene. The CDR3 reads CASTIQGANTEAFF. Here the CDR3 DNA reads TGCGCCAGCACCATACAGGGGGCGAACACTGAAGCTTTCTTT.

In this sample, this clonotype turned up many times. V is TRBV11-2 and J is TRBJ2-7; D unresolved. From germline, CDR1 is SGHAT and CDR2 FQNNGV. V lost 7 bases to trimming and J lost 0 bases, with 19 bases between them. The CDR3 has 16 residues. CDR3 amino acids: CASTSIGRVNSYEQYF. CDR3 bases: TGTGCCAGCACCTCAATCGGACGGGTCAACTCCTACGAGCAGTACTTC.

This clonotype came up a few times. The chain couples TRBV6-4 to TRBJ2-3; 7 bases match TRBD1. Trimming cost V 5 bases and J 8 bases; bases outside gene matches: 10. The CDR3 covers 14 residues. Looked up from germline, CDR1 is MRHNA and CDR2 is SNTAGT. The CDR3 sequence is CASSTRDSIFTQYF. DNA of the CDR3: TGTGCCAGCAGTACCCGGGACAGCATTTTTACGCAGTATTTT.

CDR3 DNA sequence: TGTGCCATCAGTGAGATTCGACGGATCTCTGGGGCCAACGTCCTGACTTTC. Protein product: CAISEIRRISGANVLTF. The chain links TRBV10-3 to TRBJ2-6; D unclear. This CDR3 contains 17 residues. Trimming stripped 2 bases from V and 0 bases from J, with 11 bases between. CDR1 is ENHRY and CDR2 is SYGVKD in the germline V gene.

DNA for the CDR3: TGTGCCAGCAGTCGGGGGGTCTGGCGGTACACCGGGGAGCTGTTTTTT. The encoded protein is CASSRGVWRYTGELFF. This chain connects TRBV27 to TRBJ2-2; 7 bases match TRBD2. Trimming cost V 5 bases and J 3 bases; bases outside gene matches: 9. Looked up from germline, CDR1 is MNHEY and CDR2 is SMNVEV (reference sequence). The CDR3 has 16 residues.

This clonotype has more than one count but fewer than ten. The chain couples TRBV4-3 to TRBJ2-3, with D perhaps matching TRBD2 (7 bases). Trimming removed 3 bases at V and 2 bases at J, with 15 bases between. Per the germline V gene, CDR1 is LGHNA and CDR2 is YSLEER. The CDR3 consists of 16 residues. Here the CDR3 reads CASSHGGPGLTDTQYF. The CDR3 nucleotides read TGCGCCAGCAGCCACGGGGGGCCGGGCCTCACAGATACGCAGTATTTT.

This clonotype has a handful of counts. V is TRBV28 and J is TRBJ2-5, with D perhaps being TRBD1 or TRBD2 (5 bases each). In germline, CDR1 is MDHEN, CDR2 SYDVKM. V was pared by 4 bases and J by 3 bases, with 12 bases between. CDR3 length: 14 residues. The CDR3 DNA sequence: TGTGCCAGCAGTTCCGCCGGGACGAAAGAGACCCAGTACTTC. Amino acids: CASSSAGTKETQYF.

The rearrangement joins TRBV7-2 to TRBJ1-2; D is undetermined. The length of the CDR3 is 13 residues. V lost 3 bases and J 5 bases, leaving 10 bases between the germline ends. Germline V gene sequence: CDR1 SGHTA, CDR2 FQGNSA. The chain's CDR3 is CASSFDRLYGYTF. The CDR3 DNA sequence: TGTGCCAGCAGCTTCGATCGCTTATATGGCTACACCTTC.

The V call is TRBV27, the J call TRBJ2-1, with TRBD2 matching over 7 bases. The germline CDR1 and CDR2 sequences are MNHEY and SMNVEV (reference sequence). The trim removed 10 bases at V and 7 bases at J, leaving 10 bases unmatched. The CDR3 has 13 residues. In DNA form, the CDR3 reads TGTGCCACCCGCTCTTGGGGGGGGAATGAGCAGTTCTTC. Translation: CATRSWGGNEQFF.

This rearrangement joins TRBV29-1 to TRBJ1-1; 7 bases are a match to TRBD1. Germline V gives CDR1 SQVTM, CDR2 ANQGSEA. V trimming: 5 bases; J trimming: 1 base; junction bases outside the gene matches: 4. The CDR3 runs 13 residues. The CDR3 bases are TGCAGCGTTAGACGACAGGGGAACACTGAAGCTTTCTTT. Its protein is CSVRRQGNTEAFF. Based on the CDR3 plus reference TRBV29-1 and TRBJ1-1, the full variable domain is SAVISQKPSRDICQRGTSLTIQCQVDSQVTMMFWYRQQPGQSLTLIATANQGSEATYESGFVIDKFPISRPNLTFSTLTVSNMSPEDSSIYLCSVRRQGNTEAFFGQGTRLTVV.

J is TRBJ2-2 and V is TRBV7-3, with 7 bases fitting TRBD2. J was trimmed by 8 bases and V by 5 bases; bases with no gene match: 14. This CDR3 contains 16 residues. Per the germline V gene, CDR1 is SGHTA and CDR2 is FQGTGA. This CDR3 reads CASSLGGTSPLGELFF. In DNA form, the CDR3 reads TGTGCCAGCAGCCTGGGGGGGACTTCCCCTTTGGGGGAGCTGTTTTTT.

This clonotype turned up a few times. V and J are TRBV4-1 and TRBJ1-5; 7 bases align to TRBD1. The CDR3 spans 16 residues. Trimming removed 6 bases from V and 2 bases from J; junction bases left unmatched: 10. Germline lookup yields CDR1 MGHRA and CDR2 YSYEKL. CDR3 loop: CASRQFLGQGNQPQHF. CDR3 nucleotides: TGCGCCAGCAGACAATTTCTCGGACAGGGCAATCAGCCCCAGCATTTT.

This clonotype was detected only a few times. The rearrangement uses TRBV7-9 and TRBJ1-2, with D maybe TRBD1 (5 bases). Trimming took off 2 bases at V and 8 bases at J, with 12 bases between the two ends. The CDR3 is made up of 13 amino acids. Germline CDR1 SEHNR, CDR2 FQNEAQ (reference sequence). The CDR3 sequence: CASSLFREGGYTF. The CDR3 region has the DNA TGTGCCAGCAGCTTATTCAGGGAAGGCGGCTACACCTTC.

The V gene is TRBV7-2, the J gene TRBJ2-7, with 7 bases fitting TRBD1. In germline, CDR1 is SGHTA, CDR2 FQGNSA. V was pared by 1 base and J by 2 bases, with 5 bases of the junction left unmatched. The CDR3 has 15 amino acids. In nucleotides, the CDR3 is TGTGCCAGCAGCTTAGATGTTGGGACAGCCTACGAGCAGTACTTC. Translation: CASSLDVGTAYEQYF.

CDR3 nucleotides: TGTGCCACCAGTGATGGCACAGGGGATCAGCCCCAGCATTTT. Its translation is CATSDGTGDQPQHF. The chain uses TRBV24-1 and TRBJ1-5; 7 nucleotides match TRBD1. The V gene's germline CDR1 is KGHDR and CDR2 SFDVKD. This CDR3 is built from 14 residues. Trimming took 3 bases from V and 5 from J; bases not matched to a gene: 3.

The chain has TRBV28 and TRBJ2-5; D remains unclear. Germline assignment: CDR1 MDHEN and CDR2 SYDVKM. The CDR3 consists of 12 residues. The V end lost 7 bases, the J end lost 4 bases, and 10 bases lay between the germline ends. The CDR3 is CASTLKGETQYF. DNA of the CDR3: TGTGCCAGCACCCTAAAGGGAGAGACCCAGTACTTC.

The CDR3 reads CASSVQTGNNEQFF. CDR3 bases: TGTGCCAGCAGTGTCCAGACAGGGAACAATGAGCAGTTCTTC. This chain uses TRBV2 with TRBJ2-1, with 7 bases fitting TRBD1. The CDR3 has 14 amino acids. Looked up from germline, CDR1 is SNHLY and CDR2 is FYNNEI. V lost 4 bases and J lost 5; bases outside the gene matches: 5.

The rearrangement joins TRBV7-2 to TRBJ2-3, with D tentatively TRBD2 (6 bases). The germline gives CDR1 SGHTA, CDR2 FQGNSA. This CDR3 is 14 amino acids long. Trimming stripped 3 bases from V and 4 bases from J, with 11 bases between. CDR3 DNA: TGTGCCAGCAGCTTGGAGGGGACCGCAGATACGCAGTATTTT. Encoded protein: CASSLEGTADTQYF.

This chain connects TRBV28 to TRBJ2-3; 8 nucleotides match TRBD2. V lost 7 bases to trimming and J lost 5 bases; unmatched junction nucleotides: 5. The V gene's germline CDR1 is MDHEN and CDR2 SYDVKM. The CDR3 is made up of 13 amino acids. DNA for the CDR3: TGTGCCAGCACACTAGCGGCGATAGATACGCAGTATTTT. It specifies CASTLAAIDTQYF.

This clonotype was seen more than once but under ten times. This chain connects TRBV2 to TRBJ2-3; D is possibly TRBD2 (6 bases). CDR1 is SNHLY, CDR2 FYNNEI, per germline. The CDR3 loop spans 14 amino acids. V shed 4 bases and J shed 8 bases, with 16 bases lying between them. The CDR3 reads CASSVSLAGGTQYF. The CDR3 coding sequence is TGTGCCAGCAGTGTATCACTAGCCGGGGGTACGCAGTATTTT.

This clonotype was detected a few times. V usage is TRBV6-6 and J usage is TRBJ1-1; D is perhaps TRBD1 (5 bases). The CDR3 covers 13 residues. Germline V CDR1 and CDR2: MNHNY, SVGAGI (reference sequence). Trimming stripped 10 bases from V and 6 bases from J, with 18 bases between. The CDR3 loop is CAIAPSGFAEAFF. CDR3 bases: TGTGCCATAGCGCCCTCAGGGTTTGCTGAAGCTTTCTTT.

This clonotype was seen a single time. The chain employs TRBV5-5 and TRBJ1-2, with no clear D. The CDR3 runs 14 residues. Germline CDR1 and CDR2: SGHKS and YYEKEE (reference sequence). V was shortened by 4 bases and J by 4 bases, with 14 bases between the two germline ends. CDR3 in amino acids: CASSRRERSYGYTF. In nucleotides, the CDR3 is TGTGCCAGCAGCCGGCGGGAGAGAAGCTATGGCTACACCTTC.

The chain recombines TRBV7-2 with TRBJ2-7; 9 bases are shared with TRBD1. CDR1 and CDR2 from the germline V gene are SGHTA and FQGNSA. The V and J ends lost 4 bases and 3 bases, in that order; junction bases with no gene match: 4. CDR3 length equals 14 residues. The CDR3 spells CASSSGTGYYEQYF. The CDR3 DNA sequence: TGTGCCAGCAGCTCCGGGACAGGGTACTACGAGCAGTACTTC.

In this sample, this clonotype turned up a few times. The chain has TRBV5-1 and TRBJ2-5; 8 bases line up with TRBD1. The CDR3 totals 14 residues. The V gene's germline CDR1 is SGHRS and CDR2 YFSETQ. The V segment lost 4 bases and the J segment 1 base; nucleotides outside the gene matches: 3. In DNA form, the CDR3 reads TGCGCCAGCAGCGCGACAGGGGCCCAAGAGACCCAGTACTTC. Protein: CASSATGAQETQYF.

The table lists this clonotype with a few counts. V is TRBV3-2 and J is TRBJ2-7; the table's D gene call, TRBD2, was not cross checked with the DNA. TRBV3-2 is deemed a pseudogene. This CDR3 region has 16 residues. The CDR3 DNA follows: TGTGCCAGCAGCCAAGAGATAGCGGGGGAGACCTACGAGCAGTACGTC. Translating it yields CASSQEIAGETYEQYV.

There are many counts of this clonotype. The genes are TRBV4-1 and TRBJ1-1; D gene ambiguous. The CDR3 is 14 residues long. Trimming left V 0 bases short and J 1 base short, with 6 bases between. Germline CDR1 and CDR2: MGHRA and YSYEKL. The CDR3 sequence is CASSQDPGNTEAFF. CDR3 nucleotide sequence: TGCGCCAGCAGCCAAGATCCCGGGAACACTGAAGCTTTCTTT.

This clonotype was observed a handful of times. The chain couples TRBV7-3 to TRBJ1-1; D is unclear. Trimming removed 5 bases at V and 2 bases at J, with 18 bases between. This CDR3 comprises 16 residues. Germline CDR1 and CDR2: SGHTA and FQGTGA. CDR3 residues: CASSKMGRRPNTEAFF. CDR3 in DNA: TGTGCCAGCAGCAAAATGGGCCGACGACCAAACACTGAAGCTTTCTTT.

This rearrangement joins TRBV3-1 to TRBJ1-6; unclear D gene. Trimming took 0 bases from V and 7 from J, leaving 4 bases between them. The CDR3 has 13 residues. Germline CDR1 LGHDT, CDR2 YNNKEL (reference sequence). The CDR3 DNA reads as TGTGCCAGCAGCCAAGAAGGGAATTCACCCCTCCACTTT. Protein: CASSQEGNSPLHF.

The chain has TRBV5-1 and TRBJ1-1, with D perhaps TRBD1 (5 bases). CDR3 length: 13 amino acids. Germline V lookup: CDR1 SGHRS, CDR2 YFSETQ. Trimming took 9 bases from V and 2 from J, leaving 14 bases between them. The DNA of the CDR3 is TGCGCCACCCGCGGGGGTCCAAACACTGAAGCTTTCTTT. Protein sequence: CATRGGPNTEAFF.

V and J are TRBV25-1 and TRBJ1-1; no reliable D call. V lost 6 bases, J lost 9 bases, and 8 bases lay in between. The CDR3 loop spans 10 amino acids. Germline V gene sequence: CDR1 MGHDK, CDR2 SYGVNS. CDR3 in DNA: TGTGCCAGCAGGGGCTTGAAAGCTTTCTTT. Translated, it gives CASRGLKAFF.

This clonotype has only a few counts. The chain recombines TRBV18 with TRBJ1-5; D possibly corresponds to TRBD1 (5 bases). The V and J ends lost 2 bases and 4 bases respectively, with 12 bases between them. CDR1 and CDR2 (germline): KGHSH, LQKENI. This CDR3 spans 15 amino acids. CDR3 sequence (DNA): TGTGCCAGCTCACCAAGTGCGCAGGGAAATCAGCCCCAGCATTTT. Encoded protein: CASSPSAQGNQPQHF.

V is TRBV14 and J is TRBJ2-5; possibly TRBD1 for D (5 bases). This CDR3 has 13 amino acids. The germline V gene encodes CDR1 SGHDN and CDR2 FVKESK. Trimming stripped 4 bases from V and 3 bases from J, with 9 bases between. The DNA for the CDR3 is TGTGCCAGCAGCCGAGGACAAGAAGAGACCCAGTACTTC. Amino acid sequence: CASSRGQEETQYF. The full variable domain, with the rest looked up from reference TRBV14 and TRBJ2-5, is EAGVTQFPSHSVIEKGQTVTLRCDPISGHDNLYWYRRVMGKEIKFLLHFVKESKQDESGMPNNRFLAERTGGTYSTLKVQPAELEDSGVYFCASSRGQEETQYFGPGTRLLVL.